Listed here are 10 T cell receptor beta chains from one sample, sequenced in a study of blood T cells in healthy people across ages. Primers used in a second PCR of roughly 7 to 12 cycles were a sample-barcoded 5' primer and a J-beta primer mix. Using its own MiXCR run on the 5' RACE reads, TCRdb lists one record per CDR3 protein. The table records about 1.8 million distinct CDR3 sequences, around 50% of them present only once. The source material was blood. These TCRs come from a middle-aged woman in good health.

The chain has TRBV5-1 and TRBJ2-5; D is possibly TRBD1 (5 bases). Trimming took off 0 bases at V and 13 bases at J, with 22 bases between the two ends. CDR1 is SGHRS, CDR2 YFSETQ, per germline. This CDR3 has 15 amino acids. The CDR3 DNA is TGCGCCAGCAGCTTGGCCCCAGGGATATCAGGCGAGCTGTACTTC. Protein product: CASSLAPGISGELYF.

This clonotype has a handful of counts. The J gene is TRBJ2-7, the V gene TRBV6-2 or TRBV6-3; tentative D call: TRBD1 (6 bases). CDR3 length: 14 residues. In germline, CDR1 is MNHEY, CDR2 SVGEGT. V was shortened by 6 bases and J by 4 bases, with 16 bases between the two germline ends. Written as DNA, the CDR3 is TGTGCCAGCAGCGACTCGGGCAGGGGATACGAGCAGTACTTC. Its protein is CASSDSGRGYEQYF.

This clonotype was seen a few times. The chain links TRBV7-9 to TRBJ1-2; D call uncertain. Per germline, CDR1 SEHNR and CDR2 FQNEAQ (reference sequence). Trimming stripped 8 bases from V and 7 bases from J, with 20 bases between. This CDR3 contains 14 residues. The CDR3 here is CASWDAGGRLGYTF. CDR3 nucleotides: TGTGCCAGCTGGGATGCAGGTGGAAGGCTTGGCTACACCTTC.

The chain carries TRBV28 and TRBJ2-3; TRBD1 or TRBD2 may be the D gene (5 bases each). The length of the CDR3 is 15 residues. The germline V and J ends were trimmed by 5 bases and 4 bases, with 16 bases remaining between them. The germline V gene encodes CDR1 MDHEN and CDR2 SYDVKM. Here the CDR3 DNA reads TGTGCCAGCAGTCCACCGCCAGGGCGGGCAGATACGCAGTATTTT. As protein: CASSPPPGRADTQYF.

There are a few counts of this clonotype. J is TRBJ2-3 and V is TRBV4-3; D remains ambiguous. The V and J ends lost 0 bases and 7 bases respectively, with 5 bases between them. The CDR3 extends over 12 amino acids. Germline-derived CDR1 and CDR2 are LGHNA and YSLEER. CDR3 DNA: TGCGCCAGCAGCCAAGATCACAATACGCAGTATTTT. Protein: CASSQDHNTQYF.

V is TRBV4-2 and J is TRBJ2-5; TRBD2 might be the D (6 bases). Per germline, CDR1 LGHNA and CDR2 YNFKEQ. V was shortened by 1 base and J by 9 bases, with 24 bases between the two germline ends. This CDR3 comprises 17 residues. The DNA for the CDR3 is TGTGCCAGCAGCCAAGTGGGTGGGGCGGGGTTACCCAGGGCCCAGTACTTC. Amino acids: CASSQVGGAGLPRAQYF.

This clonotype was found once. This chain joins TRBV5-6 and TRBJ2-7; D is unclear. The germline V and J ends were trimmed by 4 bases and 0 bases, with 14 bases remaining between them. The V gene's germline CDR1 is SGHDT and CDR2 YYEEEE. The CDR3 is 15 amino acids. In DNA, the CDR3 is TGTGCCAGCAGCGCCAACATCTGGAGCTCCTACGAGCAGTACTTC. It yields the protein CASSANIWSSYEQYF.

This sequence joins TRBV29-1 and TRBJ2-5, with D perhaps matching TRBD1 or TRBD2 (5 bases each). This CDR3 spans 11 amino acids. V lost 5 bases and J 10 bases, leaving 14 bases between the germline ends. Germline lookup yields CDR1 SQVTM and CDR2 ANQGSEA. CDR3 sequence: CSVLGAGDQYF. DNA of the CDR3: TGCAGCGTTCTTGGGGCCGGGGACCAGTACTTC.

The chain carries TRBV27 and TRBJ2-7; D ambiguous. The germline V gene has CDR1 MNHEY and CDR2 SMNVEV (reference sequence). Trimming left V 3 bases short and J 7 bases short, with 16 bases between. The CDR3 sequence is 14 residues long. CDR3 sequence (DNA): TGTGCCAGCAGTTTGACGATGGGTCTTGGAGAGCAGTACTTC. Translation: CASSLTMGLGEQYF.

This CDR3 is CASSIQAFNEQFF. The CDR3 coding sequence is TGTGCCAGCAGCATACAGGCTTTCAATGAGCAGTTCTTC. The V and J genes are TRBV7-2 and TRBJ2-1, with D perhaps matching TRBD1 (5 bases). This CDR3 contains 13 residues. Germline V gene data show CDR1 as SGHTA and CDR2 as FQGNSA. Between the trimmed V and J ends, which lost 5 bases and 6 bases, there was a span of 11 bases. Full variable domain (outside the CDR3, taken from reference TRBV7-2 and TRBJ2-1): GAGVSQSPSNKVTEKGKDVELRCDPISGHTALYWYRQSLGQGLEFLIYFQGNSAPDKSGLPSDRFSAERTGGSVSTLTIQRTQQEDSAVYLCASSIQAFNEQFFGPGTRLTVL.